This T cell receptor (beta chain) was identified during a study of blood T cell repertoires in COVID-19. For the study at large: Specimens from acute and convalescent COVID-19 originated in the United States, Italy and Spain. T cells, B-cell-depleted T cells, or PBMCs provided the cDNA or gDNA that served as material.

TCRdb's copy holds only in-frame clones and misses some; the assay was immunoSEQ multiplex PCR. The sample records tens of thousands of clones, about four fifths being singletons. CDR1 and CDR2 from the germline V gene are LGHDT and YNNKEL (reference sequence). The CDR3 length is 12 residues. The V gene lost 5 bases and the J gene lost 6 bases, with 8 bases spanning the gap. Sequencing was performed on peripheral blood. The chain is built from TRBV3-1 (or the pseudogene TRBV3-2) and TRBJ2-1, with a possible D match to TRBD2 (5 bases). The source of this sequence is a man aged 45-60 years with acute or convalescent COVID-19. Here the CDR3 reads CASSEGLNEQFF. CDR3 DNA sequence: TGTGCCAGCAGCGAGGGCCTCAATGAGCAGTTCTTC.